Reported below is one T cell receptor beta chain. No antigen is known for it. This sample stems from a study of T cell repertoires in cytomegalovirus infection. Study-level background: Through public TCR beta signatures, both CMV infection and matching HLA type were indicated. General study points: Ex vivo responses were dominated by HLA-C-restricted CMV-specific TCR beta clonotypes. The cumulative frequency of public TCR beta families distinguished individuals who carried CMV together with the relevant HLA.

This CDR3 region has 16 residues. The junction had 15 bases not matched to a gene; V was cut back by 5 bases and J by 9 bases. CDR1 and CDR2 from the germline V gene are MNHEY and SMNVEV (reference sequence). TCRdb reprocessed the reads via MiXCR and lists one record per CDR3 protein. The sample gives about 700,000 distinct CDR3 sequences, 30% to 35% of which show up once; around a sixth is in the top ten. This sample comprised cultured PBMCs, obtained from culture after CMV antigen stimulation. The rearrangement joins TRBV27 to TRBJ2-1; 8 bases fit TRBD2. The TCR originated in a human donor in good health (CMV status not recorded). Some clones in this sample may be carry-over from other donors' samples. The CDR3 sequence: CASSPNGRAGESEQFF. The CDR3 DNA sequence: TGTGCCAGCAGTCCAAACGGGAGGGCCGGGGAAAGTGAGCAGTTCTTC.